These T cell receptor beta chains were read from a single sample in a study of blood T cell repertoires in COVID-19. Only in-frame clones appear in the TCRdb table, and some are missing; sequencing was by immunoSEQ multiplex PCR. This table holds 300,000 to 350,000 clones, approximately 90% found once. The sequencing sample was made of peripheral blood. These receptors all come from a woman younger than 45 with COVID-19, enrolled during active disease. The CDR3 runs from the conserved cysteine through the conserved F or W. The D gene is left open where the match is weak. The size entry is marked missing in some rows and otherwise reads once, few, many or a size class.

CDR3 DNA,CDR3 protein,clone size,D gene,J gene,V gene
TGTGCCAGCAGCGTCGAGGGCACAGATACGCAGTATTTT,CASSVEGTDTQYF,-,-,TRBJ2-3,TRBV9
TGCGCCAGCAGCCAAACCAGGGTTGGGACCGGGGAGCTGTTTTTT,CASSQTRVGTGELFF,-,-,TRBJ2-2,TRBV4-1
TGTGCCAGCAGCTTATCAGGCCAGAACACTGAAGCTTTCTTT,CASSLSGQNTEAFF,-,-,TRBJ1-1,TRBV7-9
TGTGCCAGCAGCCGTGGGGGCGTTACAGATACGCAGTATTTT,CASSRGGVTDTQYF,-,-,TRBJ2-3,TRBV6-2/TRBV6-3
TGTGCCAGCAGCCAGGGCTTAGGGACTAGCATGGAGACCCAGTACTTC,CASSQGLGTSMETQYF,-,TRBD2,TRBJ2-5,TRBV3-1/TRBV3-2
TGTGCCAGCTCTGCGGATACTAACTATGGCTACACCTTC,CASSADTNYGYTF,-,-,TRBJ1-2,TRBV4-2
TGTGCCAGCAGCCAAGATACAGGATTCTACGAGCAGTACTTC,CASSQDTGFYEQYF,-,-,TRBJ2-7,TRBV4-2
TGTGCCAGCAGTTACCGGGGATCCAACTATGGCTACACCTTC,CASSYRGSNYGYTF,-,-,TRBJ1-2,TRBV6-5
TGCGCCAGCAGCTTGGGACAGCCGGGAAACACCATATATTTT,CASSLGQPGNTIYF,once,-,TRBJ1-3,TRBV5-1
TGTGCCAGCAGCTTAGTCAGGGCTCCCTACGAGCAGTACTTC,CASSLVRAPYEQYF,-,-,TRBJ2-7,TRBV11-2
TGTGCCAGCAGCCGAGGGCGGGAAGGCAGGCAGCAGTACTTC,CASSRGREGRQQYF,once,-,TRBJ2-7,TRBV11-2
TGTGCCAGCAGCCAAGTTCCCCAGGAAGGGAGTGGCTACACCTTC,CASSQVPQEGSGYTF,few,-,TRBJ1-2,TRBV14
TGTGCCAGCAGAGCACCGGGACGGGGGATGGAGGGCTACACCTTC,CASRAPGRGMEGYTF,few,-,TRBJ1-2,TRBV6-5
TGTGCCAGCAGCTTAGATGGGGACAGGGCCTTCTATGGCTACACCTTC,CASSLDGDRAFYGYTF,-,TRBD1,TRBJ1-2,TRBV7-6
TGCGCCAGCAGCGAGACAGGGGGTCCCTACGAGCAGTACTTC,CASSETGGPYEQYF,-,TRBD1,TRBJ2-7,TRBV5-1